This TCR beta chain emerged from a study of Tregs in tolerant kidney transplant recipients. General study points: For some patients, primers changed over time, blocking nucleotide-level comparison.

Sequencing was performed with immunoSEQ multiplex PCR; in TCRdb, only in-frame clones are kept and a portion is missing. The sample has tens of thousands of clones, approximately 87% seen once; the top ten hold about 3.8%. A remark on this clone: The antigen is not known.

Recipients received nonmyeloablative bone marrow transplants from related graft donors, with transient mixed chimerism. Sequenced material: CD4+ T cells from blood (PBMCs), taken 6 months after the transplant. This clonotype originated in a human patient who received a combined kidney and bone marrow transplant. Some of the T cells may derive from the graft donor.

The CDR3 nucleotides read TGCGCCAGCAACCTCGCCGGTTCCCACGAGCAGTACTTC. It yields the protein CASNLAGSHEQYF. The chain combines TRBV5-1 with TRBJ2-7; no definite D call. CDR1 and CDR2 from the germline V gene are SGHRS and YFSETQ. With 6 bases removed from V and 5 bases from J, the gap between germline ends came to 15 bases. The CDR3 extends over 13 amino acids.